Listed below are T cell receptor beta chains from one sample, sequenced in a study of blood T cells in healthy people across ages. Using its own MiXCR run on the 5' RACE reads, TCRdb lists one record per CDR3 protein. The table has about 1.8 million distinct CDR3 sequences, roughly 52% seen once. Sequencing was performed on blood. These receptors were collected from a middle-aged woman in good health. Each CDR3 is given with its conserved first and last residue. Fields, in order: V gene, clone size, D gene, J gene, CDR3 DNA, CDR3 protein. D genes are given only for firm matches. Some rows have no size entry. The others give once, few or many, or a class for an expanded clone.

>TRBV20-1|.|.|TRBJ1-1
TGCAGTGCTAGGCACGACCTGAACACTGAAGCTTTCTTT
CSARHDLNTEAFF
>TRBV28|.|.|TRBJ2-7
TGTGCCAGCAGTTTACGGGAAACGTCCTACGAGCAGTACTTC
CASSLRETSYEQYF
>TRBV7-2|few|TRBD1|TRBJ2-7
TGTGCCAGCAGCTTAAGGGGACAGGGCACTCCGGAGCAGTACTTC
CASSLRGQGTPEQYF
>TRBV6-5|few|.|TRBJ2-6
TGTGCCAGCAGTTACTCTCCACAGCCGACGGACGACTCTGGGGCCAACGTCCTGACTTTC
CASSYSPQPTDDSGANVLTF
>TRBV5-1|few|TRBD1|TRBJ2-1
TGCGCCAGCAGCTTCGAGACAGGGCTCAATGAGCAGTTCTTC
CASSFETGLNEQFF
>TRBV27|few|.|TRBJ2-1
TGTGCCAGCAGTTTTTCTAACAGGGATGGGATCAATGAGCAGTTCTTC
CASSFSNRDGINEQFF
>TRBV7-2|.|.|TRBJ2-4
TGTGCCAGCAGCTTAGCTCAGACCAAAAACATTCAGTACTTC
CASSLAQTKNIQYF
>TRBV20-1|.|.|TRBJ2-6
TGCAGTGCTTATTATCAGGGGTCTGGGGCCAACGTCCTGACTTTC
CSAYYQGSGANVLTF
>TRBV20-1|few|TRBD2|TRBJ2-5
TGCAGTGCTGGTGGACTAGCTGCAGAGACCCAGTACTTC
CSAGGLAAETQYF
>TRBV7-2|.|TRBD1|TRBJ2-7
TGTGCCAGCGCCCGGACAGGGGGCACCTACGAGCAGTACTTC
CASARTGGTYEQYF
>TRBV7-2|.|.|TRBJ1-3
TGTGCCAGCAGCCCCCAGTCCGGGGGGCTCCCCGGAAACACCATATATTTT
CASSPQSGGLPGNTIYF
>TRBV20-1|few|.|TRBJ2-6
TGCAGTGCTAGAGACCCCCACTACAACTCTGGGGCCAACGTCCTGACTTTC
CSARDPHYNSGANVLTF
>TRBV5-1|.|.|TRBJ1-1
TGCGCCAGCAGCTTTGAAACAGGGACTGAAGCTTTCTTT
CASSFETGTEAFF
>TRBV5-1|.|.|TRBJ2-4
TGCGCCAGCAGCTTGGTGGGGGGAACGGACATTCAGTACTTC
CASSLVGGTDIQYF
>TRBV24-1|few|.|TRBJ2-5
TGTGCCACCAGTGATCCCCGTACTACTCAAGAGACCCAGTACTTC
CATSDPRTTQETQYF
>TRBV4-1|.|.|TRBJ2-7
TGCGCCAGCAGCCAAGATTGGTCTAGCCTAGATGGGGGGCAGTACTTC
CASSQDWSSLDGGQYF
>TRBV12-3/TRBV12-4|few|.|TRBJ1-1
TGTGCCAGCAGTCCTACGGGAGGAATGAACACTGAAGCTTTCTTT
CASSPTGGMNTEAFF
>TRBV9|.|TRBD1|TRBJ2-4
TGTGCCAGCAGCGTAGGTGAGGGGGCAAAGACCAAAAACATTCAGTACTTC
CASSVGEGAKTKNIQYF
>TRBV18|.|.|TRBJ2-4
TGTGCCAGCTCCCTCAATCCGGAGGGGAAAAACATTCAGTACTTC
CASSLNPEGKNIQYF
>TRBV12-3/TRBV12-4|once|.|TRBJ2-3
TGTGCCAGCAGGAGATCAGGCACCATTAGAACAGATATGCAGTATTTT
CASRRSGTIRTDMQYF
>TRBV28|.|TRBD1|TRBJ2-5
TGTGCCAGCAGTATCAGGACAGGGGAGCAGTACTTC
CASSIRTGEQYF
>TRBV11-1|.|TRBD1|TRBJ2-4
TGTGCCAGCAGCCCCCGACAGGGAAAGGGGGCCAAAAACATTCAGTACTTC
CASSPRQGKGAKNIQYF
>TRBV7-2|.|TRBD1|TRBJ2-1
TGTGCCAGCAGCGGAGCCTGGACAGGGGGCAGTGAGCAGTTCTTC
CASSGAWTGGSEQFF
>TRBV7-2|many|TRBD2|TRBJ2-5
TGTGCCAGCAGCCCTAGCGGGGGCCCCAGTGGAACCCAGTACTTC
CASSPSGGPSGTQYF
>TRBV6-2/TRBV6-3|.|.|TRBJ2-3
TGTGCCAGCAGTTGGCAAGCTCATGGGACAGATACGCAGTATTTT
CASSWQAHGTDTQYF
>TRBV4-3|few|TRBD2|TRBJ2-1
TGCGCCAGCAGCCAAGATGGGGGCAATATAGCGGGGCTAACCTACAATGAGCAGTTCTTC
CASSQDGGNIAGLTYNEQFF
>TRBV28|.|TRBD2|TRBJ2-7
TGTGCCAGCAGCGAACTAGCGGGGGGAAAGGTGTGGCAGTACTTC
CASSELAGGKVWQYF
>TRBV28|.|.|TRBJ1-2
TGTGCCAGCAGGGTCCTATCAGGAATCTATGGCTACACCTTC
CASRVLSGIYGYTF
>TRBV28|few|TRBD1|TRBJ2-7
TGTGCCAGCTGTCGGGACAGATTCTCCTACGAGCAGTACTTC
CASCRDRFSYEQYF
>TRBV12-3/TRBV12-4|.|.|TRBJ2-1
TGTGCCGGCAGTTCCACCCCCGGGACCTCTGAGCAGTTCTTC
CAGSSTPGTSEQFF
>TRBV7-8|.|.|TRBJ2-2
TGTGCCAGCAGCTTGGGGACCGGGAAGCTGTTTTTT
CASSLGTGKLFF
>TRBV9|.|TRBD2|TRBJ2-5
TGTGCCAGCAGCATAGAAGCGGGGGGGCAAGAGACCCAGTACTTC
CASSIEAGGQETQYF
>TRBV27|.|.|TRBJ2-5
TGTGCCAGCAGTGTATCTTTGACGGAGACCCAGTACTTC
CASSVSLTETQYF
>TRBV28|few|.|TRBJ1-2
TGTGCCAGCGAGGGCCGCGGCGGCAGAAACTATGGCTACACCTTC
CASEGRGGRNYGYTF
>TRBV5-1|few|.|TRBJ1-2
TGCGCCAGCAGCTTACAAACCCCGGGGCTAGCTAACTATGGCTACACCTTC
CASSLQTPGLANYGYTF
>TRBV12-3/TRBV12-4|once|TRBD1|TRBJ2-7
TGTGCCAGCAGTCCGGGCCGGGACAGGACCTACGAGCAGTACTTC
CASSPGRDRTYEQYF
>TRBV7-2|.|.|TRBJ2-7
TGTGCCAGCAGCGCGGCGGGGGCCGGGGTCGAGCAGTACTTC
CASSAAGAGVEQYF
>TRBV20-1|.|.|TRBJ2-5
TGCAGTGCTAGAGACCCACGGGGGGCCCAAGAGACCCAGTACTTC
CSARDPRGAQETQYF
>TRBV25-1|.|TRBD1|TRBJ2-7
TGTGCCAGCAGTGAAGGAGGAGACAGGGCCTACGAGCAGTACTTC
CASSEGGDRAYEQYF
>TRBV10-3|.|.|TRBJ2-5
TGTGCCATCAGTGAAACGGGGGACATCCTCCAAGAGACCCAGTACTTC
CAISETGDILQETQYF
>TRBV9|.|.|TRBJ2-7
TGTGCCAGCAGCGTAGGAGAGTTTTACGAGCAGTACTTC
CASSVGEFYEQYF
>TRBV7-2|.|.|TRBJ1-1
TGTGCCAGCAGCCCGCGAGAGGGGCAGAACACTGAAGCTTTCTTT
CASSPREGQNTEAFF
>TRBV3-1|few|.|TRBJ2-6
TGTGCCAGCAGCCATGGAACTTCTGGGGCCAACGTCCTGACTTTC
CASSHGTSGANVLTF
>TRBV25-1|few|TRBD1|TRBJ2-5
TGTGCCAGCAGTAGACCAGACAGGGGGTCCCGGGAGACCCAGTACTTC
CASSRPDRGSRETQYF
>TRBV28|.|TRBD1|TRBJ2-7
TGTGCCAGCCACCCCATCGACAGGGGATACGAGCAGTACTTC
CASHPIDRGYEQYF
>TRBV5-1|.|TRBD2|TRBJ2-5
TGCGCCAGCAGCTTGCTGGCCAGCGGGGGGAAAGAGACCCAGTACTTC
CASSLLASGGKETQYF
>TRBV6-2/TRBV6-3|.|.|TRBJ2-3
TGTGCCACCACCGAGGGCCAGGGCCTCAGCACAGATACGCAGTATTTT
CATTEGQGLSTDTQYF